These T cell receptor beta chains were read from a single sample in a study of T cell repertoires in cytomegalovirus infection. These TCRs' antigens remain unknown. TCRdb fed the reads into MiXCR, producing one record per CDR3 protein. The sample holds 400,000 to 600,000 distinct CDR3 sequences, approximately 42% seen once. The sequenced sample was cultured PBMCs, obtained from culture after CMV antigen stimulation. The receptors were gathered from a human donor in good health (CMV status not recorded). Some clones in this sample may be carry-over from other donors' samples. Each CDR3 is given with its conserved first and last residue. D genes are given only for firm matches. Only some rows state a clone size, as once, few, many or a class for expanded clones.

abundance,j_gene,v_gene,d_gene,CDR3nt,CDR3aa
many,TRBJ1-5,TRBV12-3/TRBV12-4,.,TGTGCCAGCAGTTTATTTAATCAGCCCCAGCATTTT,CASSLFNQPQHF
.,TRBJ2-5,TRBV6-8,TRBD1,TGTGCCAGCAGCGACTGGGGCCTGGGACAGGGTATGAAGGGGCGAGAGACCCAGTACTTC,CASSDWGLGQGMKGRETQYF
.,TRBJ1-5,TRBV20-1,.,TGCAGTGCTAGATCTACAGATTATAGCAATCAGCCCCAGCATTTT,CSARSTDYSNQPQHF
.,TRBJ2-5,TRBV7-6,TRBD2,TGTGCCAGCAGCTTACGGCGGGGGGGCGTGCGAGAGACCCAGTACTTC,CASSLRRGGVRETQYF
few,TRBJ2-5,TRBV7-2,.,TGTGCCAGCAGCTTATGGAAGCGGACCCAAGAGACCCAGTACTTC,CASSLWKRTQETQYF
few,TRBJ1-5,TRBV15,.,TGTGCCACCAGCAGGGACTCAAGGGGACAGCCCCAGCATTTT,CATSRDSRGQPQHF
.,TRBJ1-5,TRBV6-2/TRBV6-3,.,TGTGCCAGCAGTGAAATTCACGGGCAGCCCCAGCATTTT,CASSEIHGQPQHF
.,TRBJ2-3,TRBV20-1,.,TGCAGTGCCTCTAGCGTCGCCACAGATACGCAGTATTTT,CSASSVATDTQYF
.,TRBJ2-7,TRBV20-1,TRBD1,TGCAGTGCTCAAAGCCGCACAGGGGTCGACCCCCTCGACGAGCAGTACTTC,CSAQSRTGVDPLDEQYF
.,TRBJ1-2,TRBV7-2,TRBD1,TGTGCCAGCAGCTTCAGGGGGCAGGGGAACTATGGCTACACCTTC,CASSFRGQGNYGYTF
few,TRBJ1-5,TRBV7-2,.,TGTGCCAGCAGCCTGACGGGGATGAATCAGCCCCAGCATTTT,CASSLTGMNQPQHF
.,TRBJ1-5,TRBV7-6,.,TGTGCCAGCAGCTTGGGACCCCCGGGTAATCAGCCCCAGCATTTT,CASSLGPPGNQPQHF
.,TRBJ2-7,TRBV6-8,.,TGTGCCAGCAGTTACTCACCTGGGGGGCTTGTCTACGAGCAGTACTTC,CASSYSPGGLVYEQYF
once,TRBJ2-7,TRBV11-2,TRBD1,TGTGCCAGCAGCTCCCACAAGACAGGGGGGGGGCAGTACTTC,CASSSHKTGGGQYF
.,TRBJ1-1,TRBV7-9,.,TGTGCCAGCACCCAGACCCTGGAGGGAGACACTGAAGCTTTCTTT,CASTQTLEGDTEAFF
.,TRBJ2-4,TRBV6-6,TRBD2,TGTGCCAGCAGTTATTCCACCCGGGGGGGGTCAAACATTCAGTACTTC,CASSYSTRGGSNIQYF
many,TRBJ2-3,TRBV6-1,TRBD2,TGTGCCAGCATCAGGACTAGCGGGGGGCAAACCACAGATACGCAGTATTTT,CASIRTSGGQTTDTQYF
.,TRBJ2-4,TRBV6-1,TRBD2,TGTGCCACCGTACTAGCGGGGCTAGCCAAAAACATTCAGTACTTC,CATVLAGLAKNIQYF
.,TRBJ2-5,TRBV5-1,.,TGCGCCAGCAGCTCGAGAGGGGAAAGGATTCAAGAGACCCAGTACTTC,CASSSRGERIQETQYF
.,TRBJ2-7,TRBV20-1,.,TGCAGTGCTAGCCCCGAGAGGGCCCCGGGCTACGAGCAGTACTTC,CSASPERAPGYEQYF